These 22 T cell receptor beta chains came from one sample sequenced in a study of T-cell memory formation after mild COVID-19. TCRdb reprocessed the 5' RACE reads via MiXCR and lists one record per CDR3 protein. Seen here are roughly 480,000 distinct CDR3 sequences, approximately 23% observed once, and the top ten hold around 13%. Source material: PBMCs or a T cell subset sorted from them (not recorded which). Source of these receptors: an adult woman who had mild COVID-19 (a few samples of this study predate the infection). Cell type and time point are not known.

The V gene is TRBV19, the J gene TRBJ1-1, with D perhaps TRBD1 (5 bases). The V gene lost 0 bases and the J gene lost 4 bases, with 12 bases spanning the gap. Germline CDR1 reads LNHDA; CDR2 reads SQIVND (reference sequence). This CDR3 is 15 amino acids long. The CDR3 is CASSIDEGLGTEAFF. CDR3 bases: TGTGCCAGTAGTATAGACGAGGGGTTGGGCACTGAAGCTTTCTTT.

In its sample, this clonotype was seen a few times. The CDR3 is CAISEVRLPYEQYF. The CDR3, as DNA: TGTGCCATCAGTGAGGTCAGACTACCCTACGAGCAGTACTTC. J is TRBJ2-7 and V is TRBV10-3; possibly TRBD2 for D (5 bases). Trimming stripped 2 bases from V and 2 bases from J, with 10 bases between. The CDR3 contains 14 residues. Germline V gene lookup returns CDR1 ENHRY and CDR2 SYGVKD.

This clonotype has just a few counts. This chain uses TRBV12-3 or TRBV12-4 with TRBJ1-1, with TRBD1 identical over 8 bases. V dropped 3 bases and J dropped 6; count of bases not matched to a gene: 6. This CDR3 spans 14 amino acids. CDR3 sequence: CASSLQGAAPEAFF. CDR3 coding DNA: TGTGCCAGCAGTTTGCAGGGGGCCGCTCCTGAAGCTTTCTTT.

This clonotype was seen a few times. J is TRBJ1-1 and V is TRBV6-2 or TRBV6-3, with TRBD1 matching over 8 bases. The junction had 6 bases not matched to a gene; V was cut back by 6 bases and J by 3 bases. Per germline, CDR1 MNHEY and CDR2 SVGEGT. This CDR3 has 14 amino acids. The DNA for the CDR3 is TGTGCCAGCAGGCCCCAGGGGGCTTACACTGAAGCTTTCTTT. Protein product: CASRPQGAYTEAFF.

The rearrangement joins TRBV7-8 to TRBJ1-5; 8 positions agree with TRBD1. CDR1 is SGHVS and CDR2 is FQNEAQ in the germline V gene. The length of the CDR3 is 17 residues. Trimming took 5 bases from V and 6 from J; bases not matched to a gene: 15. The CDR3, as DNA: TGTGCCAGCAGCACGCGAATCGGACAGGGTAGAGGTCAGCCCCAGCATTTT. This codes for CASSTRIGQGRGQPQHF. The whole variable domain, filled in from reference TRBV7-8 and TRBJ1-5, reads GAGVSQSPRYKVAKRGQDVALRCDPISGHVSLFWYQQALGQGPEFLTYFQNEAQLDKSGLPSDRFFAERPEGSVSTLKIQRTQQEDSAVYLCASSTRIGQGRGQPQHFGDGTRLSIL.

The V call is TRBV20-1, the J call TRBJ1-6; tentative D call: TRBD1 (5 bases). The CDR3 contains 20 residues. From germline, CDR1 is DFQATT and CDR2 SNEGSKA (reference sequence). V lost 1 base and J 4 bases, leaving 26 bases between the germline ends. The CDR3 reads CSARGPLRDPAPYYNSPLHF. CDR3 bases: TGCAGTGCTAGAGGGCCCCTCAGGGATCCAGCCCCATATTATAATTCACCCCTCCACTTT.

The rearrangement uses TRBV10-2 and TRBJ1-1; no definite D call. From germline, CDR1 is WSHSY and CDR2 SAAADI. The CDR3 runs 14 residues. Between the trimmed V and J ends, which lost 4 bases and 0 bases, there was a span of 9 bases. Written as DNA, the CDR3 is TGCGCCAGCAGTGTTGTCAAGATGAACACTGAAGCTTTCTTT. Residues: CASSVVKMNTEAFF.

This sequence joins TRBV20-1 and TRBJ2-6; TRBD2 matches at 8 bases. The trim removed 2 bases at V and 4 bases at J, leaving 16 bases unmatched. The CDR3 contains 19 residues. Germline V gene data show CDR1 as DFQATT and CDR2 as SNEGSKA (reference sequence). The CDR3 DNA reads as TGCAGTGCTAGACCCCGAGAACTAGCGGACCGTGGGGGGGCCAACGTCCTGACTTTC. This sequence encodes CSARPRELADRGGANVLTF.

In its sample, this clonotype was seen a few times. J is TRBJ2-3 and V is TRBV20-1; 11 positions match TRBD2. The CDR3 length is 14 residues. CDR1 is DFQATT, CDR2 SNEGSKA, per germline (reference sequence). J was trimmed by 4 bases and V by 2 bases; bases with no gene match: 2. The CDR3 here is CSARNSGGADTQYF. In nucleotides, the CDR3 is TGCAGTGCTAGAAATAGCGGGGGGGCAGATACGCAGTATTTT.

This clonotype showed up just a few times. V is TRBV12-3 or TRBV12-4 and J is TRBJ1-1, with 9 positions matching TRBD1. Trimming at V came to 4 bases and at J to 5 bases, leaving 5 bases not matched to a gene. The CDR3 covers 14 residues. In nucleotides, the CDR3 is TGTGCCAGCAGTTCAAGGACAGGGGCGACTGAAGCTTTCTTT. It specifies CASSSRTGATEAFF.

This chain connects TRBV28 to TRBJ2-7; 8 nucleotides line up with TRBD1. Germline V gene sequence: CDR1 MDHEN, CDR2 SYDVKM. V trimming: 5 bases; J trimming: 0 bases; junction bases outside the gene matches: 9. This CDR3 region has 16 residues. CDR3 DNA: TGTGCCAGCAGTGGGACCGGGACAGGTGCCTCCTACGAGCAGTACTTC. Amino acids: CASSGTGTGASYEQYF.

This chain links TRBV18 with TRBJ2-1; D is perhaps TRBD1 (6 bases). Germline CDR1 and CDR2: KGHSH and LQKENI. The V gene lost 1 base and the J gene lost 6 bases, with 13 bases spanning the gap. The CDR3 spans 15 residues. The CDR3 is CASSPLGQNANEQFF. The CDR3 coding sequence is TGTGCCAGCTCACCACTAGGACAGAACGCCAATGAGCAGTTCTTC.

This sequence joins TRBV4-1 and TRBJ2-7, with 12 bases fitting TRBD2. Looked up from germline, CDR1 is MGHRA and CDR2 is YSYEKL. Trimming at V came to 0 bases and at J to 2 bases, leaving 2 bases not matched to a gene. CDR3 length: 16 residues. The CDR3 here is CASSQDASGRAYEQYF. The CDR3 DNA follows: TGCGCCAGCAGCCAAGATGCTAGCGGGAGGGCCTACGAGCAGTACTTC.

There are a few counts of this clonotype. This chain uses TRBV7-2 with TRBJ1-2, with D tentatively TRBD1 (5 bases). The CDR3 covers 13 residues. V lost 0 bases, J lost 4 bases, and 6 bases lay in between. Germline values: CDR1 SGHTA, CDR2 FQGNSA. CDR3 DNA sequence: TGTGCCAGCAGCTTAGCGGGGCCCTATGGCTACACCTTC. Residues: CASSLAGPYGYTF.

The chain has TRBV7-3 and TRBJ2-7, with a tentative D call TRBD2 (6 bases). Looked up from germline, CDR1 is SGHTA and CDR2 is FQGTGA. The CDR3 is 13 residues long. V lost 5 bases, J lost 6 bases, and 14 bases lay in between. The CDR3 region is CASSPVPGAEQYF. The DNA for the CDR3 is TGTGCCAGCAGCCCGGTCCCGGGAGCCGAGCAGTACTTC.

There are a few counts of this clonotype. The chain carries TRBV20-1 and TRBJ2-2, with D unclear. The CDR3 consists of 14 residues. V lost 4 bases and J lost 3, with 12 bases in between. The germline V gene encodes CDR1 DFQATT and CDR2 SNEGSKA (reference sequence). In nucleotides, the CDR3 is TGCAGTGCTAAGAGTGAGGTGTACACCGGGGAGCTGTTTTTT. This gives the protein CSAKSEVYTGELFF.

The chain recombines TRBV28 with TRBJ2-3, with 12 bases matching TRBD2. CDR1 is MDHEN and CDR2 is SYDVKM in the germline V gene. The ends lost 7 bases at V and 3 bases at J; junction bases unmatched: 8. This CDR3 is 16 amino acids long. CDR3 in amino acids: CASIPSGRARTDTQYF. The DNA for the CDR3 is TGTGCCAGCATACCTAGCGGGAGGGCTCGTACAGATACGCAGTATTTT. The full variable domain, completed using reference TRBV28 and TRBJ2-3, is DVKVTQSSRYLVKRTGEKVFLECVQDMDHENMFWYRQDPGLGLRLIYFSYDVKMKEKGDIPEGYSVSREKKERFSLILESASTNQTSMYLCASIPSGRARTDTQYFGPGTRLTVL.

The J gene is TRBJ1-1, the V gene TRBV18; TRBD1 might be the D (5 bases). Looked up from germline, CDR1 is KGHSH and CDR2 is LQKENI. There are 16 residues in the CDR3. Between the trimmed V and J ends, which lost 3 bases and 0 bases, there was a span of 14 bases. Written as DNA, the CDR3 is TGTGCCAGCTCACCCGGACATTCCGGTATGAACACTGAAGCTTTCTTT. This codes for CASSPGHSGMNTEAFF.

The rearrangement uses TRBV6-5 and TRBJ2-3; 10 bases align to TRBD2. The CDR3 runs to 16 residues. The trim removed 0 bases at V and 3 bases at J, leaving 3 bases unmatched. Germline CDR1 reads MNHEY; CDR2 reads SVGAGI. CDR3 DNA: TGTGCCAGCAGTTACTCTAGCGGGGGGAATACAGATACGCAGTATTTT. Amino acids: CASSYSSGGNTDTQYF.

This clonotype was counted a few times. This CDR3 is CSANTGYNEQFF. CDR3 DNA sequence: TGCAGCGCAAATACAGGGTACAATGAGCAGTTCTTC. J is TRBJ2-1 and V is TRBV29-1; TRBD1 might be the D (6 bases). The V gene's germline CDR1 is SQVTM and CDR2 ANQGSEA. V was cut by 7 bases and J by 4 bases, with 11 bases left in between. CDR3 length: 12 amino acids.

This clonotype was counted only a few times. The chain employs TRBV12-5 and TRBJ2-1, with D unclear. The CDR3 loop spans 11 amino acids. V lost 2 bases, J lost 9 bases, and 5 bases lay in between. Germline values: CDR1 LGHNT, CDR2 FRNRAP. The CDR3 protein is CASGLFGEQFF. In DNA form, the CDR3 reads TGTGCTAGTGGTTTGTTCGGTGAGCAGTTCTTC.

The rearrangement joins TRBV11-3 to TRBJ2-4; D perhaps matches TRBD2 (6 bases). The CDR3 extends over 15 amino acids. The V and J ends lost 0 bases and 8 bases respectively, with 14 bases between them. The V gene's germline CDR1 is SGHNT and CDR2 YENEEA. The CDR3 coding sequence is TGTGCCAGCAGCTTAGATGTGGAGGGGAAATACATTCAGTACTTC. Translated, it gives CASSLDVEGKYIQYF.